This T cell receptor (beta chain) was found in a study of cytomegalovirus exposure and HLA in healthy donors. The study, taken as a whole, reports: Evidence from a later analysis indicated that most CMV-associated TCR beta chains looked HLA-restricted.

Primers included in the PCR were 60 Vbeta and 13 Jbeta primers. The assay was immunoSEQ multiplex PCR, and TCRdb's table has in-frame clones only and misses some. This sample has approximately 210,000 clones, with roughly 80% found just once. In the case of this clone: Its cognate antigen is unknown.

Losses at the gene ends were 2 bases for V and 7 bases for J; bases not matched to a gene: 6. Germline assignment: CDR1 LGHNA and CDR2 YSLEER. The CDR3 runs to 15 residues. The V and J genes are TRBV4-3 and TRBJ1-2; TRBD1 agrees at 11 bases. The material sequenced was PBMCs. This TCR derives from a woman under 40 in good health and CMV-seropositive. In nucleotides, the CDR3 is TGCGCCAGCAGCCAACAAACCGGGACAGGGGGTGGCTACACCTTC. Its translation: CASSQQTGTGGGYTF.